A selection of T cell receptor beta chains follows, all from one sample in a study of cytomegalovirus exposure and HLA in healthy donors. Generated by immunoSEQ multiplex PCR, the TCRdb table keeps only in-frame clones and is missing some. Altogether 100,000 to 150,000 clones are present, 80% being singletons, with the ten largest covering approximately 10%. The specimen sequenced was PBMCs. These receptors were taken from a man in his thirties or forties in good health and CMV-seropositive. Each CDR3 is given with its conserved first and last residue. The order of the fields is J gene, CDR3 length, D gene, clone size, V gene, CDR3 DNA, CDR3 protein. The D gene is left open where the match is weak. For some rows the clone size is stated as once, few or many, or as a class when expanded; others skip it.

TRBJ1-1 | 13 | - | few | TRBV7-3 | TGTGCCAGCAGCATCTCCGTGAACACTGAAGCTTTCTTT | CASSISVNTEAFF
TRBJ2-1 | 15 | TRBD2 | - | TRBV4-1 | TGCGCCAGCAGCCCACAACCGGGACTAGCAGAGGAGCAGTTCTTC | CASSPQPGLAEEQFF
TRBJ1-1 | 16 | TRBD1 | - | TRBV11-1 | TGTGCCAGCAGGATTCCCCTGGGCAGGGGGATGACTGAAGCTTTCTTT | CASRIPLGRGMTEAFF
TRBJ1-2 | 14 | - | - | TRBV28 | TGTGCCAGCAGTTCACAGGACGGGGGAGGTGGCTACACCTTC | CASSSQDGGGGYTF
TRBJ1-3 | 14 | TRBD1 | - | TRBV5-1 | TGCGCCAGCAGCGAGGGGGCTGCTGGAAACACCATATATTTT | CASSEGAAGNTIYF
TRBJ2-3 | 14 | - | - | TRBV5-6 | TGTGCCAGCAGCTTCGTGACTTACACAGATACGCAGTATTTT | CASSFVTYTDTQYF
TRBJ1-1 | 16 | TRBD1 | - | TRBV10-2 | TGCGCCAGCAGTGTTATCCCGACAGGGGTGAACACTGAAGCTTTCTTT | CASSVIPTGVNTEAFF
TRBJ2-7 | 15 | - | - | TRBV19 | TGTGCCAGTAGTATACCCAGGGAACTACAACACGAGCAGTACTTC | CASSIPRELQHEQYF
TRBJ2-1 | 16 | - | - | TRBV19 | TGTGCCAGTAGTAGTCCGGGGGTTCTACTCTACAATGAGCAGTTCTTC | CASSSPGVLLYNEQFF
TRBJ2-7 | 12 | - | - | TRBV5-6 | TGTGCCAGCAGCTTGTCTACCTACGAGCAGTACTTC | CASSLSTYEQYF
TRBJ1-2 | 17 | TRBD1 | - | TRBV4-2 | TGTGCCAGCAGCCAAATGGACAGGGGGCGAGAATCGTCTGGCTACACCTTC | CASSQMDRGRESSGYTF
TRBJ2-1 | 15 | - | - | TRBV30 | TGTGCATCTAGTGGGGGAGGGGGGGCTAGGTATGAGCAGTTCTTC | CASSGGGGARYEQFF
TRBJ2-5 | 11 | - | - | TRBV11-2 | TGTGCCAGCAGCTTAGCGACAGAGCAGTACTTC | CASSLATEQYF
TRBJ2-1 | 17 | TRBD1 | - | TRBV5-1 | TGCGCCAGCAGCTTGCAACTACCGGGACAGGGGGCCGATGAGCAGTTCTTC | CASSLQLPGQGADEQFF
TRBJ2-3 | 15 | - | few | TRBV9 | TGTGCCAGCAGCGTAATTCAGGGTACCGGAGATACGCAGTATTTT | CASSVIQGTGDTQYF
TRBJ1-1 | 13 | - | once | TRBV28 | TGTGCCAGCAGTTTAGGTCGTCCGTCGACTGCTTTCTTT | CASSLGRPSTAFF
TRBJ2-3 | 15 | - | - | TRBV5-1 | TGCGCCAGCAGCCCGGGGGAGTCAACCACAGATACGCAGTATTTT | CASSPGESTTDTQYF
TRBJ2-2 | 16 | - | - | TRBV4-1 | TGCGCCAGCAGCAATCATAAACAGGGCCCGTTTGGGGAGCTGTTTTTT | CASSNHKQGPFGELFF
TRBJ1-4 | 13 | - | - | TRBV5-1 | TGCGCCAGCAGCGGAGTAACTAATGAAAAACTGTTTTTT | CASSGVTNEKLFF
TRBJ2-2 | 15 | TRBD1 | - | TRBV6-5 | TGTGCCAGCAGTAACTCGGGACAGGGCACCGGGGAGCTGTTTTTT | CASSNSGQGTGELFF
TRBJ2-7 | 16 | - | - | TRBV27 | TGTGCCAGCAGTTTGGTTGCGGATTCAAGCTACTACGAGCAGTACTTC | CASSLVADSSYYEQYF
TRBJ1-1 | 12 | - | - | TRBV7-9 | TGTGCCAGCAGCTTACAGAACACTGAAGCTTTCTTT | CASSLQNTEAFF
TRBJ2-5 | 11 | - | - | TRBV10-2 | TGCGCCAGCGAACGGGGGGAGACCCAGTACTTC | CASERGETQYF
TRBJ2-7 | 15 | - | - | TRBV4-1 | TGCGCCAGCAGCCAACCGGAACAGTATTCCTACGAGCAGTACTTC | CASSQPEQYSYEQYF
TRBJ1-3 | 16 | - | few | TRBV27 | TGTGCCAGCAGTTTATCCCCGACTCTACCTGGAAACACCATATATTTT | CASSLSPTLPGNTIYF
TRBJ1-1 | 11 | - | - | TRBV7-8 | TGTGCCAGCAGCAGAGCAACTGAAGCTTTCTTT | CASSRATEAFF
TRBJ2-6 | 16 | TRBD2 | - | TRBV5-1 | TGCGCCTCTTTCGGGGGGGAAGGTTCTGGGGCCAACGTCCTGACTTTC | CASFGGEGSGANVLTF
TRBJ1-2 | 13 | - | - | TRBV4-1 | TGCGCCAGCAGCCCCGACACTAACTATGGCTACACCTTC | CASSPDTNYGYTF
TRBJ1-4 | 13 | - | - | TRBV6-1 | TGTGCCAGCACCTGGCGGAGCGGGGAAAAACTGTTTTTT | CASTWRSGEKLFF
TRBJ2-1 | 16 | TRBD2 | - | TRBV7-8 | TGTGCCAGCACGGGGGATTGGGCGGGGGGCCTGAGTGAGCAGTTCTTC | CASTGDWAGGLSEQFF
TRBJ1-1 | 14 | - | - | TRBV27 | TGTGCCAGCAGTTTAGGCCAGTGGAACACTGAAGCTTTCTTT | CASSLGQWNTEAFF
TRBJ2-3 | 15 | TRBD2 | few | TRBV4-1 | TGCGCCAGCAGCCCGGGACTAGCGGGGATGGATACGCAGTATTTT | CASSPGLAGMDTQYF
TRBJ1-4 | 12 | - | - | TRBV30 | TGTGCCTGGAGTGAGGCGGTTGAAAAACTGTTTTTT | CAWSEAVEKLFF
TRBJ1-2 | 14 | TRBD1 | once | TRBV11-1 | TGTGCCAGCAGCCCCGCTTGGGGACAGGATGGCTACACCTTC | CASSPAWGQDGYTF
TRBJ1-2 | 11 | - | - | TRBV30 | TGTGCCTGGAGCGCGGGGGGGGGCTACACCTTC | CAWSAGGGYTF
TRBJ2-6 | 16 | TRBD1 | - | TRBV5-1 | TGCGCCAGCAGCATTACAGGGGCTTCTGGGGCCAACGTCCTGACTTTC | CASSITGASGANVLTF
TRBJ1-2 | 14 | - | - | TRBV13 | TGTGCCAGCAGCTTGCCCCAGGACTACTATGGCTACACCTTC | CASSLPQDYYGYTF
TRBJ1-1 | 13 | TRBD1 | - | TRBV30 | TGTGCCTGGACCCGGGACAGGGGCACTGAAGCTTTCTTT | CAWTRDRGTEAFF
TRBJ1-2 | 15 | - | few | TRBV14 | TGTGCCAGCAGCCAAGGGGCTGCGGGGAACTATGGCTACACCTTC | CASSQGAAGNYGYTF
TRBJ2-2 | 15 | - | - | TRBV18 | TGTGCCAGCTCACGCGCAAGGGGGAGCACCGGGGAGCTGTTTTTT | CASSRARGSTGELFF
TRBJ1-1 | 16 | TRBD1 | - | TRBV2 | TGTGCCAGCAGGGATCCCTCGACAGGGGGAGGCACTGAAGCTTTCTTT | CASRDPSTGGGTEAFF
TRBJ1-5 | 12 | TRBD1 | - | TRBV10-3 | TGTGCCATAAGGACAGGGGATCAGCCCCAGCATTTT | CAIRTGDQPQHF